Detailed here is one TCR beta chain. Its antigen is undetermined. These data are taken from a study of T-cell memory formation after mild COVID-19. Whole-study context: Among the donors, TCR clusters were largely specific to each donor.

Study-wide findings and caveats: While clones contracting from day 15 to 85 were balanced between CD4 and CD8, later expanders leaned CD4+. Whether second-wave clones peaking at day 37 were SARS-CoV-2 specific went unconfirmed.

V was pared by 1 base and J by 3 bases, with 7 bases between. The CDR3 spans 13 residues. Germline V gene sequence: CDR1 DFQATT, CDR2 SNEGSKA (reference sequence). TCRdb called the 5' RACE reads again in MiXCR, with one record for every CDR3 protein. The sample lists some 270,000 distinct CDR3 sequences, 15% occurring once. This chain uses TRBV20-1 with TRBJ1-5; D is unresolved. The receptor was isolated from an adult woman who had mild COVID-19 (a few samples of this study predate the infection). Cell type and time point are not known. The sequenced material came from PBMCs or a T cell subset sorted from them (not recorded which). This chain's CDR3 is CSARGKNNQPQHF. CDR3 sequence (DNA): TGCAGTGCTAGAGGGAAAAACAATCAGCCCCAGCATTTT.